What follows are 25 T cell receptor beta chains derived from one specimen sequenced in a study of somatic mutations in cytotoxic T cells in rheumatoid arthritis (dated 2017 in TCRdb). The library was prepared using the immunoSEQ multiplex PCR assay. Imported from immuneACCESS, the table was reduced by TCRdb to in-frame sequences with V and J called. These copies leave out some clones; in studies compared against another copy, an unresolved V gene accounts for under half, and the cause of the remainder is not known. The table for this sample lists roughly 16,000 clones; 60% to 85% of them were counted only once. The ten most abundant clones make up roughly 12% of the sample. Sequences were obtained from CD8+ T cells sorted from blood. All receptors derive from an adult with rheumatoid arthritis.

The chain has TRBV9 and TRBJ2-1; D remains unclear. Trimming pared 3 bases from V and 7 bases from J, leaving 14 bases between. Germline lookup yields CDR1 SGDLS and CDR2 YYNGEE. The CDR3 runs 14 residues. In DNA, the CDR3 is TGTGCCAGCAGCGCCCCTAGTAGGGATAATGAGCAGTTCTTC. The encoded protein is CASSAPSRDNEQFF.

The V gene is TRBV6-6, the J gene TRBJ1-4, with 7 nucleotides matching TRBD1. Germline loops: CDR1 MNHNY, CDR2 SVGAGI (reference sequence). V dropped 10 bases and J dropped 3; count of bases not matched to a gene: 8. The CDR3 has 14 residues. CDR3 in amino acids: CATLPTGPNEKLFF. CDR3 in DNA: TGTGCCACCTTACCGACAGGGCCTAATGAAAAACTGTTTTTT.

V and J are TRBV6-1 and TRBJ2-7; tentative D call: TRBD1 (6 bases). CDR1 is MNHNS, CDR2 SASEGT, per germline. The CDR3 contains 13 residues. The CDR3 region has the DNA TGTGCCATCAGTGACTTAAAGGGGGATGAGCAGTACGTC. It translates to CAISDLKGDEQYV.

The CDR3 reads CASSLSRTGGNYGYTF. In DNA, the CDR3 is TGTGCCAGCAGTTTATCCCGGACAGGGGGGAACTATGGCTACACCTTC. V is TRBV28 and J is TRBJ1-2; 10 positions agree with TRBD1. The J segment lost 2 bases and the V segment lost 1 base, leaving 4 bases of the junction unmatched. There are 16 residues in the CDR3. Germline V gene data show CDR1 as MDHEN and CDR2 as SYDVKM.

This rearrangement joins TRBV7-9 to TRBJ1-3; 8 nucleotides match TRBD1. The CDR3 is made up of 16 amino acids. With 5 bases clipped from V and 0 bases from J, the junction kept 6 bases outside the gene matches. CDR1 and CDR2 from the germline V gene are SEHNR and FQNEAQ (reference sequence). The CDR3 reads CASSPTGQVSGNTIYF. CDR3 nucleotide sequence: TGTGCCAGCAGCCCTACGGGACAGGTCTCTGGAAACACCATATATTTT.

V is TRBV9 and J is TRBJ2-2; 7 positions match TRBD2. The germline V gene encodes CDR1 SGDLS and CDR2 YYNGEE. CDR3 length: 14 amino acids. J lost 5 bases, V lost 7 bases, and 8 bases had no gene match. The CDR3 is CASEWGEGTGELFF. The CDR3 DNA sequence: TGTGCCAGCGAATGGGGGGAGGGGACCGGGGAGCTGTTTTTT.

V and J are TRBV6-1 and TRBJ2-5, with 14 bases aligning to TRBD2. Per the germline V gene, CDR1 is MNHNS and CDR2 is SASEGT. This CDR3 comprises 15 residues. After removal of 4 bases from V and 5 bases from J, the junction contained 3 bases not matched to a gene. As DNA, the CDR3 is TGTGCCAGCAGTGGACTAGCGGGGGGGCCGGAGACCCAGTACTTC. This gives the protein CASSGLAGGPETQYF.

The table lists this clone with a count of one. The rearrangement links TRBV7-8 to TRBJ1-2; TRBD1 is a possible D gene (6 bases). V gave up 3 bases and J gave up 0 bases, with 17 bases separating them. CDR3 size: 17 residues. Per the germline V gene, CDR1 is SGHVS and CDR2 is FQNEAQ. The chain's CDR3 is CASSFTGRPSSNYGYTF. In nucleotides, the CDR3 is TGTGCCAGCAGCTTTACAGGGAGGCCATCGTCTAACTATGGCTACACCTTC.

The chain recombines TRBV4-2 with TRBJ2-1; 14 bases line up with TRBD2. This CDR3 is 19 amino acids long. Losses at the gene ends were 4 bases for V and 0 bases for J; bases not matched to a gene: 8. The germline V gene encodes CDR1 LGHNA and CDR2 YNFKEQ. CDR3 coding DNA: TGTGCCAGCAGCCCCGGACTAGCGGGGGGTAGGAGCTCCTACAATGAGCAGTTCTTC. As protein: CASSPGLAGGRSSYNEQFF.

This chain connects TRBV9 to TRBJ2-5, with 11 bases aligning to TRBD2. Trimming cost V 2 bases and J 5 bases; bases outside gene matches: 5. The CDR3 totals 15 residues. Germline values: CDR1 SGDLS, CDR2 YYNGEE. CDR3 coding DNA: TGTGCCAGCAGCGTGGGGTCTAGCGGGGGGGAGACCCAGTACTTC. Amino acid sequence: CASSVGSSGGETQYF.

By share, this clone counts as medium-sized. The chain employs TRBV6-1 and TRBJ2-5; 12 bases align to TRBD2. The CDR3 covers 15 residues. Looked up from germline, CDR1 is MNHNS and CDR2 is SASEGT. Trimming cost V 2 bases and J 4 bases; bases outside gene matches: 2. CDR3 sequence: CASSELAGGPETQYF. The CDR3 nucleotides are TGTGCCAGCAGTGAACTAGCGGGGGGGCCAGAGACCCAGTACTTC.

The CDR3 region has the DNA TGCGCCAGCAGCCAAGATACGGCTGCAACTAATGAAAAACTGTTTTTT. Protein: CASSQDTAATNEKLFF. The chain has TRBV4-1 and TRBJ1-4; no firm D call. Trimming took off 0 bases at V and 0 bases at J, with 8 bases between the two ends. Germline V lookup: CDR1 MGHRA, CDR2 YSYEKL. This CDR3 has 16 amino acids.

This clone was counted a few times. The chain joins TRBV7-6 to TRBJ1-6; 9 bases are a match to TRBD1. The CDR3 consists of 15 residues. The ends lost 2 bases at V and 8 bases at J; junction bases unmatched: 4. Germline V lookup: CDR1 SGHVS, CDR2 FNYEAQ. In nucleotides, the CDR3 is TGTGCCAGCAGCTTACTCCGGGACAGGGATTCACCCCTCCACTTT. Translation gives CASSLLRDRDSPLHF.

This chain uses TRBV6-5 with TRBJ1-2; D call uncertain. This CDR3 spans 12 amino acids. Per the germline V gene, CDR1 is MNHEY and CDR2 is SVGAGI. Between the trimmed V and J ends, which lost 6 bases and 8 bases, there was a span of 13 bases. Here the CDR3 DNA reads TGTGCCAGCAGCGAACCAATGGGGGGCTACACCTTC. This codes for CASSEPMGGYTF.

The sample holds one count of this clone. This chain uses TRBV11-3 with TRBJ1-1; D not certain. Trimming shortened V by 2 bases and J by 0 bases, and 4 bases separated the two germline ends. The length of the CDR3 is 13 residues. Germline-derived CDR1 and CDR2 are SGHNT and YENEEA. Written as DNA, the CDR3 is TGTGCCAGCAGCTTAACGTTGAACACTGAAGCTTTCTTT. This encodes CASSLTLNTEAFF.

The rearrangement uses TRBV9 and TRBJ2-2; possible D gene TRBD2, 5 bases. V dropped 4 bases and J dropped 2 bases, with 12 bases sitting between them. Germline V lookup: CDR1 SGDLS, CDR2 YYNGEE. The CDR3 spans 15 residues. CDR3 DNA: TGTGCCAGCAGCTCCCAGCGGATTAACACCGGGGAGCTGTTTTTT. This translates into CASSSQRINTGELFF.

The rearrangement joins TRBV10-3 to TRBJ2-7; no clear D gene. Germline V lookup: CDR1 ENHRY, CDR2 SYGVKD. The CDR3 runs to 14 residues. The germline V and J ends were trimmed by 2 bases and 2 bases, with 10 bases remaining between them. For the CDR3, the DNA is TGTGCCATCAGTGAGCAGACGCGAACCTACGAGCAGTACTTC. Translation gives CAISEQTRTYEQYF.

This clone qualifies as large. The chain is built from TRBV7-9 and TRBJ2-1; D is uncertain. The CDR3 has 13 residues. Trimming took 1 base from V and 7 from J, leaving 8 bases between them. The germline V gene has CDR1 SEHNR and CDR2 FQNEAQ (reference sequence). As DNA, the CDR3 is TGTGCCAGCAGCTTAGAGACTTCAAATGAGCAGTTCTTC. Its protein is CASSLETSNEQFF.

This chain links TRBV9 with TRBJ1-4; no reliable D call. Between the trimmed V and J ends, which lost 0 bases and 5 bases, there was a span of 8 bases. Germline assignment: CDR1 SGDLS and CDR2 YYNGEE. This CDR3 spans 14 amino acids. The CDR3 nucleotides are TGTGCCAGCAGCGTAGGGAGGACGAATGAAAAACTGTTTTTT. This gives the protein CASSVGRTNEKLFF.

The rearrangement joins TRBV5-1 to TRBJ2-3; TRBD2 is a possible D gene (5 bases). The CDR3 is 13 residues long. From germline, CDR1 is SGHRS and CDR2 YFSETQ. V lost 0 bases and J lost 5, with 7 bases in between. The CDR3 loop reads CASSLGRGDTQYF. CDR3 nucleotides: TGCGCCAGCAGCTTGGGACGGGGAGATACGCAGTATTTT.

This chain uses TRBV5-1 with TRBJ1-3; TRBD1 aligns across 8 bases. V lost 3 bases, J lost 4 bases, and 9 bases stayed unmatched. The germline gives CDR1 SGHRS, CDR2 YFSETQ. The CDR3 runs to 16 residues. The CDR3, as DNA: TGCGCCAGCAGCTCCTACGGACAGGGAGGAGGAAACACCATATATTTT. Residues: CASSSYGQGGGNTIYF.

The chain links TRBV13 to TRBJ1-6, with D possibly matching TRBD1 (5 bases). Germline CDR1 and CDR2: PRHDT and FYEKMQ (reference sequence). The V and J ends lost 5 bases and 10 bases respectively, with 18 bases between them. The CDR3 is 15 residues long. The CDR3, as DNA: TGTGCCAGCAGCCGACCGGGGCTCGGGGGATCACCCCTCCACTTT. It is translated as CASSRPGLGGSPLHF.

This clone showed up just a few times. J is TRBJ2-7 and V is TRBV5-1; D gene uncertain. With 0 bases removed from V and 0 bases from J, the gap between germline ends came to 4 bases. Germline CDR1 and CDR2: SGHRS and YFSETQ. The CDR3 extends over 13 amino acids. The CDR3 spells CASSLAGSYEQYF. The CDR3 DNA sequence: TGCGCCAGCAGCTTGGCAGGCTCCTACGAGCAGTACTTC. Full variable domain (remainder filled in from reference TRBV5-1 and TRBJ2-7): KAGVTQTPRYLIKTRGQQVTLSCSPISGHRSVSWYQQTPGQGLQFLFEYFSETQRNKGNFPGRFSGRQFSNSRSEMNVSTLELGDSALYLCASSLAGSYEQYFGPGTRLTVT.

V gene TRBV29-1 combines with J gene TRBJ2-2, with D tentatively TRBD1 (6 bases). The CDR3 runs to 16 residues. Trimming pared 5 bases from V and 0 bases from J, leaving 16 bases between. CDR1 SQVTM and CDR2 ANQGSEA come from the germline V gene. The CDR3 loop is CSVKSSGHANTGELFF. The CDR3 bases are TGCAGCGTTAAGTCGTCGGGACATGCGAACACCGGGGAGCTGTTTTTT.

V gene TRBV4-1 combines with J gene TRBJ2-1, with D tentatively TRBD2 (5 bases). Between the trimmed V and J ends, which lost 3 bases and 0 bases, there was a span of 12 bases. The germline gives CDR1 MGHRA, CDR2 YSYEKL. The CDR3 loop spans 16 amino acids. The chain's CDR3 is CASSHPSGSSYNEQFF. The CDR3 bases are TGCGCCAGCAGCCACCCCAGCGGAAGCTCCTACAATGAGCAGTTCTTC.